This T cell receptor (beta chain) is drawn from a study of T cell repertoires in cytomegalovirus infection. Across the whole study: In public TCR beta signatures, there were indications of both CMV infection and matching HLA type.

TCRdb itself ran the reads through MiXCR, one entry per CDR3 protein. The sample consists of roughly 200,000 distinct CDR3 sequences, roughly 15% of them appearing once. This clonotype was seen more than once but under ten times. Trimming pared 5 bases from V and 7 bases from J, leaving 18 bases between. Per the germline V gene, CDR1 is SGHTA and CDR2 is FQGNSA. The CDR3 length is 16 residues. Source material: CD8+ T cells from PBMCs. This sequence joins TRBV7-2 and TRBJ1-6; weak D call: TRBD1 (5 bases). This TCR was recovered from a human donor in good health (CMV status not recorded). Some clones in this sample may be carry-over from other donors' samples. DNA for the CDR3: TGTGCCAGCAGCACCCGCCCGACAGCTCAAAATTCACCCCTCCACTTT. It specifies CASSTRPTAQNSPLHF.